This T cell receptor beta chain was recorded in a study of T cell clonality in common variable immunodeficiency. Overall study findings and caveats: Fewer deletions and N-nucleotide insertions were reportedly seen in common variable immunodeficiency TCR beta sequences.

In its sample, this clone was seen many times. Its specificity is not known. The read comes to an end 3 residues before the CDR3 does, leaving the germline J gene to fill in the end. Profiled with immunoSEQ multiplex PCR; TCRdb holds only in-frame clones, not every one. The repertoire shows over 35,000 clones, none seen only once; the top ten take about 0.7%. The germline V gene has CDR1 LNHNV and CDR2 YYDKDF (reference sequence). The CDR3 spans 16 residues. V was trimmed by 0 bases and J by 1 base, leaving 12 bases between them. This receptor was identified in a person between 18 and 75 years old in good health. Sequenced input: peripheral blood mononuclear cells. The rearrangement uses TRBV15 and TRBJ2-5, with D possibly being TRBD1 (6 bases). The chain's CDR3 is CATSREGAGAQETQYF. Partial CDR3 DNA: TGTGCCACCAGCAGAGAGGGGGCGGGCGCCCAAGAGACC.